This TCR beta chain derives from a study of CD8+CD57+ T cells in acquired aplastic anemia. As for this clonotype: Its antigen is unidentified.

From germline, CDR1 is SGDLS and CDR2 YYNGEE. V was clipped by 4 bases and J by 5 bases, with 16 bases between them. This CDR3 is built from 15 residues. Points from the study as a whole: A set of around 30 CD8+ CDR3 sequences was shared between patients and controls, and these sequences appeared highly expressed in patients. No significant patient-versus-control difference appeared in CD8+ Simpson's diversity.

Previously, flow cytometry had revealed CD8+CD57+ cell expansion in the patients chosen for sequencing. In all patients, the disease was severe acquired aplastic anemia. The study sampled blood from patients who had received no therapy. The template for TCR beta VDJ and CDR3 sequence profiling was genomic DNA. TCRdb independently ran MiXCR on the reads; one entry per CDR3 protein. Of approximately 180,000 distinct CDR3 sequences in the sample, more than 45% were seen once. This TCR was sampled from a human donor with aplastic anemia. V and J are TRBV9 and TRBJ1-5, with D perhaps matching TRBD1 (5 bases). The specimen was sorted CD4+, CD8+, or CD8+CD57+ T cells (not recorded which) from PBMCs. The CDR3 region is CASSPTSGLDQPQHF. The DNA of the CDR3 is TGTGCCAGCAGCCCTACGTCGGGGCTCGATCAGCCCCAGCATTTT.